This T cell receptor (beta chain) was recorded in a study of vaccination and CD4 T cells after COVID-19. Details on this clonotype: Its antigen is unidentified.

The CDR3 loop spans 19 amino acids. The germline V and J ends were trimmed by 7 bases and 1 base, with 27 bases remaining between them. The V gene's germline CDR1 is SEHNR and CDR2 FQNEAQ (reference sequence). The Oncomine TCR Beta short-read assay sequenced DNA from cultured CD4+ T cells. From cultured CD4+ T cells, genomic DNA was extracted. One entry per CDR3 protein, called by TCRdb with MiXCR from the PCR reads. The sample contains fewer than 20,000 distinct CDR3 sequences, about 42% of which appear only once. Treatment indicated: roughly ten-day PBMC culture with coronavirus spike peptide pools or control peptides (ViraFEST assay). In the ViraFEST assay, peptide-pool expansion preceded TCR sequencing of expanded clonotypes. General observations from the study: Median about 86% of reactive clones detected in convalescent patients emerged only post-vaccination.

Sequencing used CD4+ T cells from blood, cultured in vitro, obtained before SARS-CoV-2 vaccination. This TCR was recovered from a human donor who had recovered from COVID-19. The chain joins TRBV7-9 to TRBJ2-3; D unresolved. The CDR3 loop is CASNPPRSLSRSGTDTQYF. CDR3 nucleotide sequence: TGTGCCAGCAACCCCCCCCGGTCCCTCTCCCGAAGCGGCACAGATACGCAGTATTTT.